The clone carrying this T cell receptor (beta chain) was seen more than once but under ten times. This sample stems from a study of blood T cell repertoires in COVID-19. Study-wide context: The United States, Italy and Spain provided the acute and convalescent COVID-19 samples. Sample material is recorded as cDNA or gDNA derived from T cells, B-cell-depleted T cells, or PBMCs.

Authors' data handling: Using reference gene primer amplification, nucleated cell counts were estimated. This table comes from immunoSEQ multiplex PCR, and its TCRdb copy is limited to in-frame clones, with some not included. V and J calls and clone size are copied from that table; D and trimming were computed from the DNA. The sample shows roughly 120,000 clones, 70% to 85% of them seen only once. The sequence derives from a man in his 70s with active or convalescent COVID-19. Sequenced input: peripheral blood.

This CDR3 reads CASSLAGQGTSGANVLTF. The CDR3 DNA sequence: TGTGCCAGCAGCTTAGCGGGACAGGGTACCTCTGGGGCCAACGTCCTGACTTTC. This chain connects TRBV7-6 to TRBJ2-6; TRBD1 aligns across 9 bases. V was clipped by 0 bases and J by 0 bases; unmatched bases: 3. Germline values: CDR1 SGHVS, CDR2 FNYEAQ. This CDR3 is built from 18 residues.